This T cell receptor (beta chain) was profiled in a study of shared T cell receptors in the human thymus. Sequencing used immunoSEQ multiplex PCR; TCRdb keeps in-frame clones, though not all of them. The sample holds hundreds of thousands of clones; approximately 83% are singletons and the top ten take 0.0095% to 0.011%. V lost 3 bases, J lost 5 bases, and 17 bases lay in between. CDR3 length equals 15 residues. CDR1 is SGHTS, CDR2 YDEGEE, per germline. This sample was shared with a second study, whose subject was human thymus T cells.

Sample: thymocytes. The origin of this receptor is a girl under three years old with a congenital heart defect. The chain links TRBV5-8 to TRBJ2-5, with TRBD1 as a possible D gene (6 bases). The CDR3 bases are TGTGCCAGCAGCTCCACAGGGCAGAGGGAGGAGACCCAGTACTTC. Translated: CASSSTGQREETQYF.